This record concerns one TCR beta chain sequence. These data are taken from a study of blood T cell repertoires in COVID-19. The CDR3 covers 18 residues. The V segment lost 4 bases and the J segment 4 bases; nucleotides outside the gene matches: 17. CDR1 SGHAT and CDR2 FQNNGV come from the germline V gene. Clones were sequenced by immunoSEQ multiplex PCR, and TCRdb holds only the in-frame ones, with some missing. The sample includes 300,000 to 450,000 clones, 80% to 90% of them seen just once. The receptor was derived from a man younger than 45 who had recovered from COVID-19. This chain joins TRBV11-2 and TRBJ2-3; 7 bases are shared with TRBD1. Source material: PBMCs or T cells enriched from blood (not recorded which). CDR3 DNA sequence: TGTGCCAGCAGCTCCCGACAGGGACCCCTCGTTAGTGCAGATACGCAGTATTTT. Its protein product is CASSSRQGPLVSADTQYF.